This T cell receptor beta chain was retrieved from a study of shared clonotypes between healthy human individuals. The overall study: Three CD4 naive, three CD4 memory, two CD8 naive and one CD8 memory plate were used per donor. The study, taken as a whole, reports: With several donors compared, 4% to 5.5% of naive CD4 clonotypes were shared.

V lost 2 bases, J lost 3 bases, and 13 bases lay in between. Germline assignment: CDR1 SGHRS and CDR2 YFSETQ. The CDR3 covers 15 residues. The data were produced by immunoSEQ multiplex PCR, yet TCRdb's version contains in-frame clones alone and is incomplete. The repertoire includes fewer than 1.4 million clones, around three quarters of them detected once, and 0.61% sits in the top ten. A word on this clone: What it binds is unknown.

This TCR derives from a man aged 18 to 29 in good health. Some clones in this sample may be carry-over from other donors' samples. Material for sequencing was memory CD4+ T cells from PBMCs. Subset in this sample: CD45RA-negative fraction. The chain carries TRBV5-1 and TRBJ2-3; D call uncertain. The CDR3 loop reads CASSFGPSGTDTQYF. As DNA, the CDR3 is TGCGCCAGCAGCTTTGGGCCCTCCGGGACAGATACGCAGTATTTT.